This TCR beta chain was captured by sequencing in a study of blood T cell repertoires in COVID-19. Sequencing used immunoSEQ multiplex PCR; TCRdb keeps in-frame clones, though not all of them. Among roughly 360,000 clones, around 86% were seen once, and the ten largest hold 5% to 5.5%. The CDR3 sequence is 14 residues long. The ends were cut back, 6 bases at V and 1 base at J, with 12 bases in the middle. Germline values: CDR1 MNHEY, CDR2 SMNVEV (reference sequence). The chain recombines TRBV27 with TRBJ1-1; possible D gene TRBD1, 6 bases. The sequence came from a woman aged 50 to 60 who had recovered from COVID-19. Sequenced sample: PBMCs or T cells enriched from blood (not recorded which). The CDR3 loop reads CASSRGQSNTEAFF. CDR3 DNA: TGTGCCAGCAGCCGAGGACAGTCGAACACTGAAGCTTTCTTT.